This entry features one T cell receptor beta chain sequence. Its antigen is not known. Germline V gene lookup returns CDR1 SGHDN and CDR2 FVKESK. V lost 3 bases to trimming and J lost 2 bases, with 17 bases between them. The CDR3 extends over 16 amino acids. These data originate in a study of OX40 agonist ivuxolimab in advanced cancers. Turning to the study itself: Prior anti-PD-1, anti-PD-L1 or anti-CTLA-4 therapy did not bar entry, and 40% to 45% had some.

Method: immunoSEQ multiplex PCR; TCRdb's copy keeps in-frame clones and lacks some. Of about 80,000 clones in the sample, over 80% were seen once. Regarding the study as a whole: There were also nonresponders showing low normalized T-cell clonal expansion.

The source of this sequence is an adult with an advanced solid tumor such as melanoma, head and neck, liver or kidney cancer. The rearrangement links TRBV14 to TRBJ2-7; no clear D gene. Sequences were derived from CD4+ or CD8+ T cells sorted from blood, sampled in a trial of the OX40 agonist ivuxolimab. CDR3 DNA sequence: TGTGCCAGCAGCCACCACGGGCTCCCCGGACCCTACGAGCAGTACTTC. Amino acids: CASSHHGLPGPYEQYF.